The 10 T cell receptor beta chains listed next were all sequenced from one sample in a study of T cell changes during pregnancy in multiple sclerosis. Measured with immunoSEQ multiplex PCR; TCRdb has only the in-frame clones, and not every one. Of 20,000 to 25,000 clones listed, around four fifths are singletons. The sequenced sample was CD8+ T cells from peripheral blood mononuclear cells, obtained in the first trimester of pregnancy. The receptors shown here come from a female donor in good health, enrolled as a control in a pregnancy study.

The DNA for the CDR3 is TGTGCCACCGGGGGGGGGAATAAGCCCCAGCATTTT. Its translation: CATGGGNKPQHF. The chain has TRBV15 and TRBJ1-5, with D possibly matching TRBD1 (5 bases). The V and J ends lost 8 bases and 8 bases respectively, with 13 bases between them. This CDR3 contains 12 residues. The germline gives CDR1 LNHNV, CDR2 YYDKDF (reference sequence). Filled out from reference TRBV15 and TRBJ1-5, the complete variable domain reads DAMVIQNPRYQVTQFGKPVTLSCSQTLNHNVMYWYQQKSSQAPKLLFHYYDKDFNNEADTPDNFQSRRPNTSFCFLDIRSPGLGDTAMYLCATGGGNKPQHFGDGTRLSIL.

This clone was observed a handful of times. The gene calls are TRBV4-1 and TRBJ1-5; a possible D gene is TRBD1 (5 bases). The ends were cut back, 5 bases at V and 4 bases at J, with 12 bases in the middle. The V gene's germline CDR1 is MGHRA and CDR2 YSYEKL. The CDR3 has 14 residues. The CDR3 DNA is TGCGCCAGCAGCGAAAGGGGTTTAAATCAGCCCCAGCATTTT. Translating gives CASSERGLNQPQHF.

The chain has TRBV27 and TRBJ2-2; possibly TRBD1 for D (5 bases). This CDR3 has 17 amino acids. Per germline, CDR1 MNHEY and CDR2 SMNVEV (reference sequence). The V gene lost 0 bases and the J gene lost 7 bases, with 18 bases spanning the gap. CDR3 amino acids: CASSLSPTGRADGELFF. In nucleotides, the CDR3 is TGTGCCAGCAGTTTATCGCCGACGGGCAGGGCGGACGGGGAGCTGTTTTTT.

V is TRBV6-4 and J is TRBJ1-2; 8 nucleotides match TRBD1. Germline CDR1 reads MRHNA; CDR2 reads SNTAGT. The CDR3 consists of 13 residues. Unmatched junction bases numbered 6, after V lost 8 bases and J lost 4 bases. CDR3 loop: CASSTGEAYGYTF. The CDR3 nucleotides read TGTGCCAGCTCGACAGGGGAGGCCTATGGCTACACCTTC.

This clone was recorded a few times. J is TRBJ1-6 and V is TRBV9; TRBD1 is a possible D gene (6 bases). Trimming stripped 4 bases from V and 8 bases from J, with 16 bases between. The CDR3 length is 15 residues. The germline V gene encodes CDR1 SGDLS and CDR2 YYNGEE. The CDR3 DNA reads TGTGCCAGCAGCTTTAACCAGGGGTCTGATTCACCCCTCCACTTT. Translated: CASSFNQGSDSPLHF.

CDR3 in amino acids: CASSQEKGQAKASEQFF. The CDR3 DNA is TGTGCCAGCAGCCAAGAGAAGGGACAGGCCAAGGCCAGTGAGCAGTTCTTC. The J gene is TRBJ2-1, the V gene TRBV4-2; 8 bases match TRBD1. V was pared by 0 bases and J by 9 bases, with 13 bases of the junction left unmatched. Germline CDR1 LGHNA, CDR2 YNFKEQ. This CDR3 has 17 residues.

This rearrangement joins TRBV30 to TRBJ2-3, with D possibly matching TRBD2 (6 bases). V was trimmed by 4 bases and J by 6 bases, leaving 11 bases between them. This CDR3 has 12 residues. The germline V gene has CDR1 GTSNPN and CDR2 SVGIG (reference sequence). CDR3 in DNA: TGTGCCTGGACTCGGGGGAGGGATACGCAGTATTTT. This encodes CAWTRGRDTQYF.

This sequence joins TRBV7-9 and TRBJ1-2, with D unresolved. This CDR3 has 19 amino acids. V lost 2 bases, J lost 0 bases, and 22 bases lay in between. Germline loops: CDR1 SEHNR, CDR2 FQNEAQ (reference sequence). CDR3 protein: CASSLSERVPGKANYGYTF. As DNA, the CDR3 is TGTGCCAGCAGCTTATCGGAAAGGGTGCCGGGGAAGGCTAACTATGGCTACACCTTC.

The V call is TRBV9, the J call TRBJ2-3; D gene uncertain. Per germline, CDR1 SGDLS and CDR2 YYNGEE. The CDR3 loop spans 11 amino acids. The V end lost 2 bases, the J end lost 5 bases, and 3 bases lay between the germline ends. The CDR3, as DNA: TGTGCCAGCAGCGTTCAAGATACGCAGTATTTT. Translation gives CASSVQDTQYF.

The chain employs TRBV7-2 and TRBJ2-7; a possible D gene is TRBD2 (6 bases). Looked up from germline, CDR1 is SGHTA and CDR2 is FQGNSA. The CDR3 contains 15 residues. V lost 3 bases to trimming and J lost 7 bases, with 19 bases between them. CDR3 amino acids: CASSFILAPEGEQYF. The CDR3 DNA is TGTGCCAGCAGCTTTATACTAGCCCCGGAGGGGGAGCAGTACTTC.